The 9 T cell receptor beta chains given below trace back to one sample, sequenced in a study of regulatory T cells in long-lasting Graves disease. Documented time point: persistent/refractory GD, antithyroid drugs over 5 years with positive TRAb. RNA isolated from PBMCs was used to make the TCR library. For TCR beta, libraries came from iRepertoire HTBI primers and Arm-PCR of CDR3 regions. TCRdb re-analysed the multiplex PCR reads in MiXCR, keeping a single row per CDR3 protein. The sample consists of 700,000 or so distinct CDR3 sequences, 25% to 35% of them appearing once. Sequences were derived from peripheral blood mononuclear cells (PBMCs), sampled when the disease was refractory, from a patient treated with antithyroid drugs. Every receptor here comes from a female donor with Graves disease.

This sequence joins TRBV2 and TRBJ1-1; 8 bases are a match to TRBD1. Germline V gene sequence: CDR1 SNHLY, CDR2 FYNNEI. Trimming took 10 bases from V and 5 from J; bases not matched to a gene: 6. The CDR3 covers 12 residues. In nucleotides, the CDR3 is TGTGCCAAAGGACAGGGTTGGACTGAAGCTTTCTTT. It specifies CAKGQGWTEAFF. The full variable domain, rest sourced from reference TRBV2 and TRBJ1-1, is EPEVTQTPSHQVTQMGQEVILRCVPISNHLYFYWYRQILGQKVEFLVSFYNNEISEKSEIFDDQFSVERPDGSNFTLKIRSTKLEDSAMYFCAKGQGWTEAFFGQGTRLTVV.

CDR3 bases: TGTGCCAGCAGACCCGAACAGCTCAATCAGCCCCAGCATTTT. It specifies CASRPEQLNQPQHF. The gene calls are TRBV6-2 or TRBV6-3 and TRBJ1-5; D is uncertain. V was cut by 6 bases and J by 3 bases, with 12 bases left in between. The CDR3 sequence is 14 residues long. Germline CDR1 reads MNHEY; CDR2 reads SVGEGT.

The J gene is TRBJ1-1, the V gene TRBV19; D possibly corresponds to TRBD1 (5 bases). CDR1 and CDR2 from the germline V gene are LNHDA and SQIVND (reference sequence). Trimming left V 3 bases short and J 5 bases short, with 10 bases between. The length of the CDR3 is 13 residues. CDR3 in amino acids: CASSILGGTEAFF. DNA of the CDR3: TGTGCCAGTAGTATCCTGGGGGGTACTGAAGCTTTCTTT.

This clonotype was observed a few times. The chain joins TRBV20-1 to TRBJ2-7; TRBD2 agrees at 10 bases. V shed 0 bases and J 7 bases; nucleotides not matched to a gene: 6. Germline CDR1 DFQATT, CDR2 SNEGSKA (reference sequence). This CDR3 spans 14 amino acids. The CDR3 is CSARDPSGSGEQYF. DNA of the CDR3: TGCAGTGCTAGAGATCCTAGCGGGAGCGGGGAGCAGTACTTC.

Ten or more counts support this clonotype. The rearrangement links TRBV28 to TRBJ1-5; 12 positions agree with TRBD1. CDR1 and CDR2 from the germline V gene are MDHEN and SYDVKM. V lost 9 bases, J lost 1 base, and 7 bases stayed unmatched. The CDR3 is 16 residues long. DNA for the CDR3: TGTGCCAGTGGGACAGGGGGCAGAAGGAGCAATCAGCCCCAGCATTTT. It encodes CASGTGGRRSNQPQHF.

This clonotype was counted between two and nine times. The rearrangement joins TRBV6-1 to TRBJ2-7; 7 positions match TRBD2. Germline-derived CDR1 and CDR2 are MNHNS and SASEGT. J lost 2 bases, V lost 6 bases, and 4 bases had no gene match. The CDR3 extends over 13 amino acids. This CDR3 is CASRSSGTYEQYF. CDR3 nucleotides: TGTGCCAGCAGGTCTAGCGGCACCTACGAGCAGTACTTC.

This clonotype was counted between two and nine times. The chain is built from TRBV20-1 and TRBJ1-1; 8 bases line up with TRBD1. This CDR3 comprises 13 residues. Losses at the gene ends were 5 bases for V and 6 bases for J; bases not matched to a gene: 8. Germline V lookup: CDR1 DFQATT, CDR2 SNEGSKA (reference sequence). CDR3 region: CSAEMTGAPEAFF. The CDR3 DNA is TGCAGTGCTGAAATGACAGGGGCCCCTGAAGCTTTCTTT.

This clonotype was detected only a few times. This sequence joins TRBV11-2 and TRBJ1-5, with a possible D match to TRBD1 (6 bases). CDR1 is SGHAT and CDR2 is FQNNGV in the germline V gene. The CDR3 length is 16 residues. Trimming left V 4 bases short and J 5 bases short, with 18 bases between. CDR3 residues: CASSSPVGGGDQPQHF. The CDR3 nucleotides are TGTGCCAGCAGCTCCCCTGTTGGTGGGGGCGATCAGCCCCAGCATTTT.

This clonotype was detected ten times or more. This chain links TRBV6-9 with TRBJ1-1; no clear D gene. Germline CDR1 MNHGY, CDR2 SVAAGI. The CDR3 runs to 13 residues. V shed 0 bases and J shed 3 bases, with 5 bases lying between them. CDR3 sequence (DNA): TGTGCCAGCAGTTATTCTTGGGACACTGAAGCTTTCTTT. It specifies CASSYSWDTEAFF.